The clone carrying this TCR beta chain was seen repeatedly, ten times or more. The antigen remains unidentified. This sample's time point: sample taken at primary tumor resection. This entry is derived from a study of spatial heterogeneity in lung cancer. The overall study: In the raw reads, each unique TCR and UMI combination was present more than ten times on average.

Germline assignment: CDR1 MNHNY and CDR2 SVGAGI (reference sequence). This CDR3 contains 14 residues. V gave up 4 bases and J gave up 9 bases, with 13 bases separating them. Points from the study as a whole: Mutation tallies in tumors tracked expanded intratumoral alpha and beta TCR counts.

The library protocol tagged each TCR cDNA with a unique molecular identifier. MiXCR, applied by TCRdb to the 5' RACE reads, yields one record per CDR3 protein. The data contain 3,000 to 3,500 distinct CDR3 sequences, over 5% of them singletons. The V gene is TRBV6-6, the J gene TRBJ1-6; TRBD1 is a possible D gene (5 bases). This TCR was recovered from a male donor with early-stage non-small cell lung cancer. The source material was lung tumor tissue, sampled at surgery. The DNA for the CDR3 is TGTGCCAGCAGTTCTGTCAGGGAAGGTTCACCCCTCCACTTT. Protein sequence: CASSSVREGSPLHF.